This T cell receptor beta chain emerged from a study of identical twins' blood T cells. TCRdb itself ran the 5' RACE reads through MiXCR, one entry per CDR3 protein. The sample records hundreds of thousands of distinct CDR3 sequences, roughly 30% being singletons. The sequence was collected from a woman aged 18 to 55 in good health. Material: PBMCs.

CDR3 in amino acids: CSARSSGSVTEAFF. The DNA of the CDR3 is TGCAGTGCTAGGAGTAGTGGGAGTGTCACTGAAGCTTTCTTT. The gene calls are TRBV20-1 and TRBJ1-1; D unclear. The CDR3 length is 14 residues. The germline V gene encodes CDR1 DFQATT and CDR2 SNEGSKA (reference sequence). V gave up 3 bases and J gave up 4 bases, with 15 bases separating them.